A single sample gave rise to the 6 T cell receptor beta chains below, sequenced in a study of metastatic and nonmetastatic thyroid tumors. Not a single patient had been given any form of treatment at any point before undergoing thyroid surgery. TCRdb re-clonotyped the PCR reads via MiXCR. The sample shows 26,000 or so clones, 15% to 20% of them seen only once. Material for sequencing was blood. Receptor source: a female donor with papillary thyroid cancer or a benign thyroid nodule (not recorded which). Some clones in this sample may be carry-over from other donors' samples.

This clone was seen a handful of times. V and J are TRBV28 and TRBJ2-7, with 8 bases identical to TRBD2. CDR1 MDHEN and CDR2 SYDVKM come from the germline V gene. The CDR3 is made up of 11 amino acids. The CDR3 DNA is TGTACTAGCGGAGCTCCCTACGAGCAGTACTTC. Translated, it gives CTSGAPYEQYF.

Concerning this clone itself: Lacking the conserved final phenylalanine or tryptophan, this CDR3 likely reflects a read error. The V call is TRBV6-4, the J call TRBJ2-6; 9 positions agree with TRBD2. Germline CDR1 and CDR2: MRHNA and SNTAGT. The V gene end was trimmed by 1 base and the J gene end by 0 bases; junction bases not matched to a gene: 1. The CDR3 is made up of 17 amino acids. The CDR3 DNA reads TGTGCCAGCAGTGACTTGACTAGCGGCTCTGGGGCCAACGTCCTGACTTCC. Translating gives CASSDLTSGSGANVLTS.

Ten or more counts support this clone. The CDR3 region is CASSQGALGQYF. CDR3 in DNA: TGTGCCAGCAGCCAAGGGGCTCTCGGGCAGTACTTC. The chain couples TRBV14 to TRBJ2-7; D ambiguous. CDR3 size: 12 residues. Germline CDR1 SGHDN, CDR2 FVKESK. V gave up 1 base and J gave up 9 bases, with 10 bases separating them.

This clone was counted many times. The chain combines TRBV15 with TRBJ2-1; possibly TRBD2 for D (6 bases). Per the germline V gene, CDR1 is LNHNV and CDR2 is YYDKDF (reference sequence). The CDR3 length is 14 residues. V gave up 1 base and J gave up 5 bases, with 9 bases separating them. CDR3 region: CATSRVAGNNEQFF. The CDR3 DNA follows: TGTGCCACCAGCAGAGTGGCGGGGAACAATGAGCAGTTCTTC.

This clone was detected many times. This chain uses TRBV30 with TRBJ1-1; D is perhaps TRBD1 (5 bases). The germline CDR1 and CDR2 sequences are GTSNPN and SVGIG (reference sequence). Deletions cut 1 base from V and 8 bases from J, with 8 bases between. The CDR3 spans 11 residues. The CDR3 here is CAWSDWGEAFF. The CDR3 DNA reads TGTGCCTGGAGTGATTGGGGGGAAGCTTTCTTT.

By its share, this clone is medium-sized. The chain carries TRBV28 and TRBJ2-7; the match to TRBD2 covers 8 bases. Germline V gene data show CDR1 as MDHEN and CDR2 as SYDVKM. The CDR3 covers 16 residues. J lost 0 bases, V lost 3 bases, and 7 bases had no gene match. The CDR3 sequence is CASSFRLAGVSYEQYF. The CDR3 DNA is TGTGCCAGCAGTTTTCGGCTAGCGGGCGTCTCCTACGAGCAGTACTTC.